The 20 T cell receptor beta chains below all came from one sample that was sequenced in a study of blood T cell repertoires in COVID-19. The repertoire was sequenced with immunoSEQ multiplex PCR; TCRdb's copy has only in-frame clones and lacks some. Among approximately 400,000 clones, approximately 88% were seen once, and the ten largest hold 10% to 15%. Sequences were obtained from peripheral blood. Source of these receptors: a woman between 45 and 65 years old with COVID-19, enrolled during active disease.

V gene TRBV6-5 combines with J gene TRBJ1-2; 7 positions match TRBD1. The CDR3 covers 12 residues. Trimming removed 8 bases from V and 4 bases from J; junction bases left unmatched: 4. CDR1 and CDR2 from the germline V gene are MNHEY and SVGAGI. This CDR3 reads CASGQEIYGYTF. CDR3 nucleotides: TGTGCCAGCGGACAGGAGATCTATGGCTACACCTTC.

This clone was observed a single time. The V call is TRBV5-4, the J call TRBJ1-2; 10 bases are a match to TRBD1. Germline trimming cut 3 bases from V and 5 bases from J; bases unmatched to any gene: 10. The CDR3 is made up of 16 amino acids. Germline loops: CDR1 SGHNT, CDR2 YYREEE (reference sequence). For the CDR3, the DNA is TGTGCCAGCAGCTCCTCCCGGGACAGGGGCGGTTATGGCTACACCTTC. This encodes CASSSSRDRGGYGYTF. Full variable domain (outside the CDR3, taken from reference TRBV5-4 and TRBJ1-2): ETGVTQSPTHLIKTRGQQVTLRCSSQSGHNTVSWYQQALGQGPQFIFQYYREEENGRGNFPPRFSGLQFPNYSSELNVNALELDDSALYLCASSSSRDRGGYGYTFGSGTRLTVV.

CDR3 protein: CALGEGQETQYF. The DNA for the CDR3 is TGTGCCCTCGGGGAAGGACAAGAGACCCAGTACTTC. The rearrangement joins TRBV6-5 to TRBJ2-5, with D possibly TRBD2 on 5 matching bases. CDR1 is MNHEY and CDR2 is SVGAGI in the germline V gene. The CDR3 runs 12 residues. The germline V and J ends were trimmed by 11 bases and 2 bases, with 12 bases remaining between them.

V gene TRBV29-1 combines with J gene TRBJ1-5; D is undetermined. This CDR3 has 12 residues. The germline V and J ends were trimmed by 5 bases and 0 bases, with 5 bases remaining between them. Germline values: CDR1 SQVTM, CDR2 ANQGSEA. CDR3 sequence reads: CSVSSSNQPQHF. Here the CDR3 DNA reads TGCAGCGTTTCCAGTAGCAATCAGCCCCAGCATTTT.

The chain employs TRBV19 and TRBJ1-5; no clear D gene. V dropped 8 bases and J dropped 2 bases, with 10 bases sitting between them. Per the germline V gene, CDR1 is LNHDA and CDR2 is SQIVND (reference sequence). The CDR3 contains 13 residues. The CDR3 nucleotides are TGTGCCAGTGGGTGGCTAGGCAATCAGCCCCAGCATTTT. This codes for CASGWLGNQPQHF.

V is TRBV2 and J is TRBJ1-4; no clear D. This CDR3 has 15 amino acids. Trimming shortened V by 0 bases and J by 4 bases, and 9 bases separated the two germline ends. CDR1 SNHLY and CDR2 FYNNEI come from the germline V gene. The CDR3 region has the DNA TGTGCCAGCAGTGAAGCGCCCGGTTATAATGAAAAACTGTTTTTT. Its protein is CASSEAPGYNEKLFF.

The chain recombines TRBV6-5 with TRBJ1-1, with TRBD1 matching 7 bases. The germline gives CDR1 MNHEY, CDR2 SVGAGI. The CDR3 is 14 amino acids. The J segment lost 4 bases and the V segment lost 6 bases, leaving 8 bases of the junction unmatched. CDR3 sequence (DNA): TGTGCCAGCAGAGACAGGGCGCAGGGCACTGAAGCTTTCTTT. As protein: CASRDRAQGTEAFF.

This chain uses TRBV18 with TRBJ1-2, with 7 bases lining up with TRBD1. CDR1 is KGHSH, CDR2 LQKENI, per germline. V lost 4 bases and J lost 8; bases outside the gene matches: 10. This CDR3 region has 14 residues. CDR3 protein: CASSLLGQEEGYTF. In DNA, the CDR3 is TGTGCCAGCTCACTCCTCGGACAGGAGGAAGGCTACACCTTC.

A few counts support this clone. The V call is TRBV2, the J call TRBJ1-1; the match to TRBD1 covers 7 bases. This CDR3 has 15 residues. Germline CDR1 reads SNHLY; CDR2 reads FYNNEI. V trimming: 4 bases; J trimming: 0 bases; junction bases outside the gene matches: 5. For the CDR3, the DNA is TGTGCCAGCAGTGTGGGGACAGTGATGAACACTGAAGCTTTCTTT. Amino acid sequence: CASSVGTVMNTEAFF.

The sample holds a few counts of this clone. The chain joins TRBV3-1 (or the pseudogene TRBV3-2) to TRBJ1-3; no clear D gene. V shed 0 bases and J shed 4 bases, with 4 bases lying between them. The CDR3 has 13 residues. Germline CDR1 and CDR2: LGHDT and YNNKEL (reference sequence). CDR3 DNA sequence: TGTGCCAGCAGCCAAGACGCGGGAAACACCATATATTTT. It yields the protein CASSQDAGNTIYF.

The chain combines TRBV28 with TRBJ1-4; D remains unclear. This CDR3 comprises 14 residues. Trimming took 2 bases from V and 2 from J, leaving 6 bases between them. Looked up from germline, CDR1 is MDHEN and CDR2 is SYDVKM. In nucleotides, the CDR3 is TGTGCCAGCAGTTTAGGCCAGACTAATGAAAAACTGTTTTTT. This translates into CASSLGQTNEKLFF.

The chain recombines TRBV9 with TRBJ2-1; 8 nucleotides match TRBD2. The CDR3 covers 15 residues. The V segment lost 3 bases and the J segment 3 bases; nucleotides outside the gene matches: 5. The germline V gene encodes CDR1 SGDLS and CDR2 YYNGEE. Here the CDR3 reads CASSAGTSLYNEQFF. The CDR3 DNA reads TGTGCCAGCAGCGCTGGGACTAGTCTCTACAATGAGCAGTTCTTC.

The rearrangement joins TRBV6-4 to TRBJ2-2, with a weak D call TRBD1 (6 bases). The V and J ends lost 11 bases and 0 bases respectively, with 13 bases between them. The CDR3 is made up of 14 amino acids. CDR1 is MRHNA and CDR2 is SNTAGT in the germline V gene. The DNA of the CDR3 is TGTGCCTCAAAGGGGGTACCGAACACCGGGGAGCTGTTTTTT. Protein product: CASKGVPNTGELFF.

The CDR3 region is CATSSGPEPQHF. CDR3 DNA sequence: TGTGCCACCAGTTCAGGGCCAGAGCCCCAGCATTTT. The chain has TRBV24-1 and TRBJ1-5, with D possibly TRBD1 on 5 matching bases. Germline CDR1 and CDR2: KGHDR and SFDVKD. V lost 6 bases, J lost 8 bases, and 10 bases lay in between. CDR3 size: 12 residues.

CDR3 sequence reads: CASTKSGGWTNTEAFF. The CDR3 DNA sequence: TGTGCCAGTACCAAATCCGGGGGGTGGACGAACACTGAAGCTTTCTTT. The chain has TRBV19 and TRBJ1-1; a weak D match, TRBD1 (5 bases). The CDR3 extends over 16 amino acids. The germline V and J ends were trimmed by 7 bases and 1 base, with 19 bases remaining between them. Germline V CDR1 and CDR2: LNHDA, SQIVND (reference sequence). Full variable domain (outside the CDR3, taken from reference TRBV19 and TRBJ1-1): DGGITQSPKYLFRKEGQNVTLSCEQNLNHDAMYWYRQDPGQGLRLIYYSQIVNDFQKGDIAEGYSVSREKKESFPLTVTSAQKNPTAFYLCASTKSGGWTNTEAFFGQGTRLTVV.

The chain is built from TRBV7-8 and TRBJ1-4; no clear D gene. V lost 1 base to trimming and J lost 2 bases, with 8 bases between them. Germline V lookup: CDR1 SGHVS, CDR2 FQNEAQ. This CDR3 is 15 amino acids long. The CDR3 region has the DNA TGTGCCAGCAGCTTAGTTGCGGGGACTAATGAAAAACTGTTTTTT. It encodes CASSLVAGTNEKLFF.

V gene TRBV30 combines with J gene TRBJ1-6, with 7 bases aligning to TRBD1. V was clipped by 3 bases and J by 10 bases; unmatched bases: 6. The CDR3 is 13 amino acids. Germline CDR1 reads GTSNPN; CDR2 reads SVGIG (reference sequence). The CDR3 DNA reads TGTGCCTGGAGGACAACAGGGGTCTCACCCCTCCACTTT. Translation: CAWRTTGVSPLHF. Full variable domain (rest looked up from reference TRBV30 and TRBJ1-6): SQTIHQWPATLVQPVGSPLSLECTVEGTSNPNLYWYRQAAGRGLQLLFYSVGIGQISSEVPQNLSASRPQDRQFILSSKKLLLSDSGFYLCAWRTTGVSPLHFGNGTRLTVT.

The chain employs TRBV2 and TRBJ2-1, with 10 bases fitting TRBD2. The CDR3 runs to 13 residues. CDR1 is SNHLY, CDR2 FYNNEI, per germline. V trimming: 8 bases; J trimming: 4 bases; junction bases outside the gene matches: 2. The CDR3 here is CASSLAGYNEQFF. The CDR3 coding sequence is TGTGCCAGCTCACTAGCGGGATACAATGAGCAGTTCTTC.

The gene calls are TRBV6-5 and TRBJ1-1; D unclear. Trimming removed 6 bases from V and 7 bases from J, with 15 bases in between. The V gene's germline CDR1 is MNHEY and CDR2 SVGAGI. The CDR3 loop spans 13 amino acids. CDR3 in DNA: TGTGCCAGCAGGGTCCCGGGGAATGTTGAAGCTTTCTTT. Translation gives CASRVPGNVEAFF.

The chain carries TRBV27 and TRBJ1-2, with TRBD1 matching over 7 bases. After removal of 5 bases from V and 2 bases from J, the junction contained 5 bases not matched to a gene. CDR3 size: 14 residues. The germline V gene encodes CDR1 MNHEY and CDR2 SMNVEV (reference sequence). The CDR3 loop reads CASSPRTGNYGYTF. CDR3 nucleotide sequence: TGTGCCAGCAGTCCTCGGACAGGAAACTATGGCTACACCTTC.